The present T cell receptor beta chain was sequenced within a study of shared clonotypes between healthy human individuals. Trimming stripped 3 bases from V and 4 bases from J, with 16 bases between. This CDR3 contains 16 residues. Germline V lookup: CDR1 MNHEY, CDR2 SMNVEV (reference sequence). Genomic DNA per cell subset filled all wells of several immunoSEQ plates. Sequencing used immunoSEQ multiplex PCR; TCRdb keeps in-frame clones, though not all of them. The table includes about 1 million clones, approximately 68% detected once. The sequence derives from a man aged 18-30 years in good health. Sequencing was done on a sample of memory CD4+ T cells sorted from blood. As to subset: CD45RA-negative fraction. The rearrangement uses TRBV27 and TRBJ1-5, with D possibly being TRBD1 (5 bases). CDR3 in amino acids: CASSFHARGGNQPQHF. The CDR3 bases are TGTGCCAGCAGTTTCCACGCGAGGGGTGGTAATCAGCCCCAGCATTTT.